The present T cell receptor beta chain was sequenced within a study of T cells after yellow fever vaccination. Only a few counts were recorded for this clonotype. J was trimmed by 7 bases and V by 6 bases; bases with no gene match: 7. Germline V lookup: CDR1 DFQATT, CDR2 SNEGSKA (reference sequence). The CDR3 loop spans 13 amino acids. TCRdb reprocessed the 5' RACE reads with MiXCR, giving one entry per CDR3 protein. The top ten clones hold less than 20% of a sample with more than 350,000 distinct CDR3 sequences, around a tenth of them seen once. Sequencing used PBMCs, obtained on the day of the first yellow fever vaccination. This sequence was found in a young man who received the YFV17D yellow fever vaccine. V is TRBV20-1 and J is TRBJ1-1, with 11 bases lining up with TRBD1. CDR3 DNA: TGCAGTGCCGGTGGACAGGGGGCTTATGAAGCTTTCTTT. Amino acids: CSAGGQGAYEAFF.